This record covers a single T cell receptor (beta chain). Its antigen is as yet unknown. These data come from a study of monozygotic twins with inflammatory bowel disease. Study-level findings and limits: Researchers report that IBD patients shared fewer clonotypes with others than healthy twins, especially amid disease activity.

This CDR3 has 12 amino acids. CDR1 and CDR2 (germline): DFQATT, SNEGSKA (reference sequence). Eight separate reactions for every sample produced the cDNA. TCRdb reanalyzed the 5' RACE reads, giving one entry per CDR3 protein sequence and no DNA. This table holds about 210,000 distinct CDR3 sequences. This chain connects TRBV20-1 to TRBJ2-3. This clonotype originated in a human donor with ulcerative colitis or Crohn's disease, or a healthy co-twin of an affected twin (not recorded which). Sequenced: blood. The CDR3 sequence is CSAALSTDTQYF.